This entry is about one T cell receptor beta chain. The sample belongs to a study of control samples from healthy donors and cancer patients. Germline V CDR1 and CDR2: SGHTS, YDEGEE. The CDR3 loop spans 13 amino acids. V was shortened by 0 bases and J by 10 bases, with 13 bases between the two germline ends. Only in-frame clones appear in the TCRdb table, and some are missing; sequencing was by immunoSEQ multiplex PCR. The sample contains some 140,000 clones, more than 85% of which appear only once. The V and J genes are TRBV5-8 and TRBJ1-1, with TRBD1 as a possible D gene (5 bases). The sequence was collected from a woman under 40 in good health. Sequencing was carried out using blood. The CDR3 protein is CASSLVEGLGAFF. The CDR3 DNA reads TGTGCCAGCAGCTTGGTTGAGGGGCTGGGAGCTTTCTTT.